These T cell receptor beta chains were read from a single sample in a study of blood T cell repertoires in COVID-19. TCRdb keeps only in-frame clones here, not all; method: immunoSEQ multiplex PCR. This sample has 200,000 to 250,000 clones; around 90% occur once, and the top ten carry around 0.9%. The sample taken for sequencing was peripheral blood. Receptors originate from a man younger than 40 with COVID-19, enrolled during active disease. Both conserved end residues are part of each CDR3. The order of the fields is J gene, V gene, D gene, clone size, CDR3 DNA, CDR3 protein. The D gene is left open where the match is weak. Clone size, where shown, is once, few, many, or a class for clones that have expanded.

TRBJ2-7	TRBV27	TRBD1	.	TGTGCCAGCAGTCAGGGGGCGAACGAGCAGTACTTC	CASSQGANEQYF
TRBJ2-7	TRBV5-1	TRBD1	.	TGCGCCAGCAGCCCTGCGCCGGGACAGGGAACGTACGAGCAGTACTTC	CASSPAPGQGTYEQYF
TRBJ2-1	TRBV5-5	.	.	TGTGCCAGCAGCCCCCGGCGGGACTACAATGAGCAGTTCTTC	CASSPRRDYNEQFF
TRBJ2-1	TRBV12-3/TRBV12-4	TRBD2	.	TGTGCCAGCAGTTCGCGGACTAGCGGAAACCAGTTCTTC	CASSSRTSGNQFF
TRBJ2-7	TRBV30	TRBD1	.	TGTGCCTGGTCCAGGGGGAATTACGAGCAGTACTTC	CAWSRGNYEQYF
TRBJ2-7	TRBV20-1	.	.	TGCAGTGCTAGTAGCCACTTCCGAGGGACCTACGAGCAGTACTTC	CSASSHFRGTYEQYF
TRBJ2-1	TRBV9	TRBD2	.	TGTGCCAGCAGCCCGCGGCGGGGGGCCAATGAGCAGTTCTTC	CASSPRRGANEQFF
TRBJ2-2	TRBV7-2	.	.	TGTGCCAGCAGCAATGACAGAACAGGGCCCACCGGGGAGCTGTTTTTT	CASSNDRTGPTGELFF
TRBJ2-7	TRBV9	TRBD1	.	TGTGCCAGCAGCGGGGGACAGGGTTTCTACGAGCAGTACTTC	CASSGGQGFYEQYF
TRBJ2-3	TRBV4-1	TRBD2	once	TGCGCCAGCAGCCAATCCTTAGCGGGGAGCACAGATACGCAGTATTTT	CASSQSLAGSTDTQYF
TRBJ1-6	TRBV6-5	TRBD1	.	TGTGCCAGCAGTTACGACGGGACAGGGGTTAATTCACCCCTCCACTTT	CASSYDGTGVNSPLHF
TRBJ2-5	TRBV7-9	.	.	TGTGCCAGCAGCTCACCCAGATTCCCGGGGCAAGAGACCCAGTACTTC	CASSSPRFPGQETQYF
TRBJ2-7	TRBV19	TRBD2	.	TGTGCCAGTAGTATAGCGGGGGGGCAGGAGCAGTACTTC	CASSIAGGQEQYF
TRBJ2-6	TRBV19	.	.	TGTGCCAGTAGTATTAACTCTGGGGCCAACGTCCTGACTTTC	CASSINSGANVLTF
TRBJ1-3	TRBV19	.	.	TGTGCCAGTAGTACCTACAGAGGAAACACCATATATTTT	CASSTYRGNTIYF
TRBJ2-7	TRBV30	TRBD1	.	TGTGCCTGGAGTTGGGGGAGACAGGGTTCCTACGAGCAGTACTTC	CAWSWGRQGSYEQYF
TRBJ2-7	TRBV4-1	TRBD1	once	TGCGCCAGCAGCCAAGGGGGACAGGGTTCCTACGAGCAGTACTTC	CASSQGGQGSYEQYF
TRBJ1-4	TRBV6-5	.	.	TGTGCCAGCCATCCCCAGCCCGGGGTAGACGAAAAACTGTTTTTT	CASHPQPGVDEKLFF
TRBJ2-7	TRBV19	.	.	TGTGCCAGCCCAGGGCTGGGGTGCGAGCAGTACTTC	CASPGLGCEQYF
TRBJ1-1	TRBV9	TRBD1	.	TGTGCCAGCACCTCCCCAGGGGGCACTGAAGCTTTCTTT	CASTSPGGTEAFF
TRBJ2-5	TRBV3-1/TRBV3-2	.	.	TGTGCCAGCAGCCAAGATTCGGAGACCCAGTACTTC	CASSQDSETQYF
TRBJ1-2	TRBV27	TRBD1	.	TGTGCCAGCAGTTTAAAGGGGGCCGGTAGCTACACCTTC	CASSLKGAGSYTF
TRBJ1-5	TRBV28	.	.	TGTGCCAGCACCGGACAGATCTATAGCAATCAGCCCCAGCATTTT	CASTGQIYSNQPQHF
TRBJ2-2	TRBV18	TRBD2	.	TGTGCCAGCTCACCACGGGCTAGCGGGGCGAACACCGGGGAGCTGTTTTTT	CASSPRASGANTGELFF
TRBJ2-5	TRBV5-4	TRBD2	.	TGTGCCAGCAGCAAAGTTAGCGGGGGAAATGAAGAGACCCAGTACTTC	CASSKVSGGNEETQYF
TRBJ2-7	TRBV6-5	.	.	TGTGCCAGCAGCACACAGGGTAGAGCCTACGAGCAGTACTTC	CASSTQGRAYEQYF
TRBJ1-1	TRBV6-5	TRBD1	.	TGTGCCAGCGTGGACAGGCGGAACACTGAAGCTTTCTTT	CASVDRRNTEAFF
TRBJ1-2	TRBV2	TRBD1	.	TGTGCCAGCAGTCCGGGACAGCTGACTGGGGGCTACACCTTC	CASSPGQLTGGYTF
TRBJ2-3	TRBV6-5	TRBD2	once	TGTGCCAGCGAGAGCGGGGTACCCACAGATACGCAGTATTTT	CASESGVPTDTQYF
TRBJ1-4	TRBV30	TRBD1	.	TGTGCCTGGAGTGGGAAGACAGGGGTTGAAAAACTGTTTTTT	CAWSGKTGVEKLFF
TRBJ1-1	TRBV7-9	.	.	TGTGCCAGCAGCCCCGTGGGAGGGAATACTGAAGCTTTCTTT	CASSPVGGNTEAFF
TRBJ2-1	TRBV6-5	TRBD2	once	TGTGCCAGCAGTTACGGTTACCAGCGGGGTTACAATGAGCAGTTCTTC	CASSYGYQRGYNEQFF
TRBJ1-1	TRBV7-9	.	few	TGTGCCAGCAGCTACGGGAGTCACACTGAAGCTTTCTTT	CASSYGSHTEAFF
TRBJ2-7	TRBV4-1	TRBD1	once	TGCGCCAGCAGCGTAGCCGGGACAGGGATTTCCTACGAGCAGTACTTC	CASSVAGTGISYEQYF
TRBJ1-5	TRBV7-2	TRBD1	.	TGTGCCAGCAGCTTAGCTTCCGGGACAGGGGCTCCCAATCAGCCCCAGCATTTT	CASSLASGTGAPNQPQHF
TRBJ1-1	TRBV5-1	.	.	TGCGCCAGCAGCTTAGCGGGACGGGACACTGAAGCTTTCTTT	CASSLAGRDTEAFF
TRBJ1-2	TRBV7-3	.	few	TGTGCCAGCAGCCTTACACCGGGATTGTGGGGCTACACCTTC	CASSLTPGLWGYTF
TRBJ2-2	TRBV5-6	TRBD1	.	TGTGCCAGCAGCTTGTATGGGACAGCGAACACCGGGGAGCTGTTTTTT	CASSLYGTANTGELFF
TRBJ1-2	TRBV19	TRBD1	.	TGTGCCAGTAGTAAACGGGACAGCTATGGCTACACCTTC	CASSKRDSYGYTF
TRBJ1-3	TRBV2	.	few	TGTGCCAGCAGTGATCGGGATCTGGTAACTGGAAACACCATATATTTT	CASSDRDLVTGNTIYF
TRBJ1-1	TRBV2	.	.	TGTGCCAGCATGACGGACAGGAACACTGAAGCTTTCTTT	CASMTDRNTEAFF
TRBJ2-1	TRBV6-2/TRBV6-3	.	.	TGTGCCAGCAGCATAGGGGATGAGCAGTTCTTC	CASSIGDEQFF
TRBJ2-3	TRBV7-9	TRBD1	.	TGTGCCAGCAGCCCCGGACAGGGGGGGATTACAGATACGCAGTATTTT	CASSPGQGGITDTQYF
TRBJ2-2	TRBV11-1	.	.	TGTGCCAGCAGCTTAATTTCCCCGACAACCGGGGAGCTGTTTTTT	CASSLISPTTGELFF
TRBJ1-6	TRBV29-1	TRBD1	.	TGCAGCGCCCGGGACAGGGTCAATTCACCCCTCCACTTT	CSARDRVNSPLHF
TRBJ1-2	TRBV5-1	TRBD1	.	TGCGCCAGCAGCACCGGACAGGGGGTTCGGGGTAATGGCTACACCTTC	CASSTGQGVRGNGYTF
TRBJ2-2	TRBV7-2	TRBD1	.	TGTGCCAGCAGCCCGACAGGGTGGGACACCGGGGAGCTGTTTTTT	CASSPTGWDTGELFF
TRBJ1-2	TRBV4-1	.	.	TGCGCCAGCAGCCTTTTACCCCCGGGGGCTAACTATGGCTACACCTTC	CASSLLPPGANYGYTF
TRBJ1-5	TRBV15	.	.	TGTGCCACCAGGACAGGTCGCAATCAGCCCCAGCATTTT	CATRTGRNQPQHF